One T cell receptor (beta chain) is described in this entry. This receptor's antigen is unknown. The sample holds no much larger clone one base away, and base qualities are not on file. At the junction V is shortened by 5 bases and J by 1 base, with 8 bases in between. From the cysteine up to the phenylalanine, the CDR3 has a length of 13 residues. The only DNA kept is the CDR3, 39 bases in frame from the first base. From the germline V gene (reference sequence), CDR1 is MNHEY and CDR2 is SMNVEV. These data are taken from a study of blood T cell repertoires in COVID-19 (dated by TCRdb to about 2020). About the study as a whole: Collaborator samples came from the United States, Italy and Spain and covered acute and convalescent phases of COVID-19. The material from the prospective study consisted of cDNA or gDNA derived from T cells, B-cell-depleted T cells, or PBMCs. Deeply sampled blood TCRbeta repertoires from subjects exposed to, actively infected with, or recovered from COVID-19 were included in the dataset. The repertoires were made available in a free public database intended to serve as a resource for research on the immune response to SARS-CoV-2. The samples were drawn from two sources: the first 160 participants of the ongoing ImmuneRACE study, and over 950 subjects contributed by 6 global collaborators. Nearly every sample came with metadata listing a de-identified subject ID, COVID-19 status, age in years and sex. HLA class I and class II types, where available, came from metadata supplied by the sample provider rather than from assay-based typing.

TCRbeta CDR3 regions were amplified from genomic DNA by means of the immunoSEQ Assay, a bias-controlled multiplex PCR. As for the authors' bioinformatics: Within the assay, amplification of reference gene primers was used to estimate how many nucleated cells each sample contained. Sequence reads were collapsed and filtered to measure the absolute abundance of every unique TCRbeta CDR3 rearrangement. For each sample, productive Simpson clonality was calculated by taking the square root of Simpson's diversity index across productive rearrangements. TCRdb took this table from immuneACCESS and kept in-frame rearrangements with V and J called. Such tables lack part of the clones; where checked against another copy, unresolved V genes explain under half of the gap, and the rest is unexplained. That table furnishes V, J and clone size, whereas the DNA furnished D and trimming. A total of fewer than 110,000 clones appear in this sample, almost 85% of them only once. The ten largest clones add up to less than 5% of the sample.

Beyond this particular receptor, the publication reports: Clinical and demographic metadata were provided uncurated, with the amount varying by source and participant.

Whole blood was collected in K2EDTA tubes by collaborating institutions according to the institutions' own protocols. For TCRbeta analysis, collaborators shipped samples as frozen whole blood, isolated PBMCs, or DNA extracted from either of those sample types. This clonotype was obtained from a human donor in a cohort sampled during active COVID-19. The sequenced sample was peripheral blood. The chain is assembled from TRBV27 and TRBJ1-1; the D gene cannot be resolved reliably. The encoded CDR3 is CASSQRQNTEAFF. The nucleotide sequence reads TGTGCCAGCAGTCAACGACAGAACACTGAAGCTTTCTTT.